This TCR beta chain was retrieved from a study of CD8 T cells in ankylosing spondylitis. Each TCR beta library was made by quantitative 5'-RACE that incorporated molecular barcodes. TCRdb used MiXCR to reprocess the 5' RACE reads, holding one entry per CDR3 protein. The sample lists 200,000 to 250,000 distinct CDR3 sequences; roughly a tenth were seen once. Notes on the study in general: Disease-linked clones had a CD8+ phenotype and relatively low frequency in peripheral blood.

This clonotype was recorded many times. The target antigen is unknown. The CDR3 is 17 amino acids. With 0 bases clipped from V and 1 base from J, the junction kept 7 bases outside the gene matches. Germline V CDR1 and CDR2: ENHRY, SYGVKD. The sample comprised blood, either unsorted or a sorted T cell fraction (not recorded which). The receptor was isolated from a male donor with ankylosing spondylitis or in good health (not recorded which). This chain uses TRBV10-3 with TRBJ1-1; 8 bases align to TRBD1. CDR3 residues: CAISESEQGVENTEAFF. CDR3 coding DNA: TGTGCCATCAGTGAGTCGGAACAGGGGGTGGAGAACACTGAAGCTTTCTTT.